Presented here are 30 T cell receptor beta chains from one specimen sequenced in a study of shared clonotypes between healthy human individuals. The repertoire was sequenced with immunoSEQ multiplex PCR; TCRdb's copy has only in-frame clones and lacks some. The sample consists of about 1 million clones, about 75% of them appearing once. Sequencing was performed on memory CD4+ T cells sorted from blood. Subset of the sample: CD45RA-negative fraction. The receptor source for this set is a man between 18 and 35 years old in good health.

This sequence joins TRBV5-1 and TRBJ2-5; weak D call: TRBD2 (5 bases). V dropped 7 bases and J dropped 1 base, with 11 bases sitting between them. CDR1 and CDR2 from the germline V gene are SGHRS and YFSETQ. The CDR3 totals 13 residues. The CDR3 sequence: CASRGSGQETQYF. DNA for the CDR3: TGCGCCAGCCGAGGGTCGGGCCAAGAGACCCAGTACTTC.

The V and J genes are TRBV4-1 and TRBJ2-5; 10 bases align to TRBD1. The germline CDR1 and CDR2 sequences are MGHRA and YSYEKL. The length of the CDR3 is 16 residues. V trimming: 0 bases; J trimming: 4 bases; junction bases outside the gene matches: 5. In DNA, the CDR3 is TGCGCCAGCAGCCAAGACCAGACAGGGGGCCTAGAGACCCAGTACTTC. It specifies CASSQDQTGGLETQYF.

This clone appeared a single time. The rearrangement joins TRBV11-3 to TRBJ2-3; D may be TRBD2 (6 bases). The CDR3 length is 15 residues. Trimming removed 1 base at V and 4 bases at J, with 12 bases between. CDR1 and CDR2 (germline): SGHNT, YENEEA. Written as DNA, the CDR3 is TGTGCCAGCAGCTTAGGGGCCCGGGGGTCAGATACGCAGTATTTT. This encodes CASSLGARGSDTQYF.

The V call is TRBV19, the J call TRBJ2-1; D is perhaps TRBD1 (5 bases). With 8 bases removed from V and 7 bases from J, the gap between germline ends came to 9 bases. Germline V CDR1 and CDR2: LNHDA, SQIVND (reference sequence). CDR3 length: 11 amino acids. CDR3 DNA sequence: TGTGCCAGTGGGGCATGGAATGAGCAGTTCTTC. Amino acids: CASGAWNEQFF.

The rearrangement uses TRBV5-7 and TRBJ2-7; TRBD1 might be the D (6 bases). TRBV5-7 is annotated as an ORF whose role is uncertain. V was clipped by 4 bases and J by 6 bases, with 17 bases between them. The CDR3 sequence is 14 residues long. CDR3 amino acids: CASSAPQGWAEQYF. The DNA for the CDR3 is TGTGCCAGCAGCGCCCCCCAGGGGTGGGCCGAGCAGTACTTC.

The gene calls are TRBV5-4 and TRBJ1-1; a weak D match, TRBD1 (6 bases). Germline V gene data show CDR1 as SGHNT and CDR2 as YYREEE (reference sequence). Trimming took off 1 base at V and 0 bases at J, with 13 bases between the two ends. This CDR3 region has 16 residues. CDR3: CASSLSGGRLNTEAFF. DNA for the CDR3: TGTGCCAGCAGCTTGTCGGGGGGGCGCCTGAACACTGAAGCTTTCTTT.

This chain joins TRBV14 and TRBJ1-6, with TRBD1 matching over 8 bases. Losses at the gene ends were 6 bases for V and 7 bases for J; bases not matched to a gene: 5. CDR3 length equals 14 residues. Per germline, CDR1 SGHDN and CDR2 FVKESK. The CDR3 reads CASRLQGGNSPLHF. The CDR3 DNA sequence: TGTGCCAGCAGGCTACAGGGGGGGAATTCACCCCTCCACTTT.

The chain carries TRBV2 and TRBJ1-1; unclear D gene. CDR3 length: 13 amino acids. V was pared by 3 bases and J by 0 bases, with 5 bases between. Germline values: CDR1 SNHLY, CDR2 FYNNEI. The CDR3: CASSDFVNTEAFF. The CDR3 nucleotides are TGTGCCAGCAGTGACTTTGTGAACACTGAAGCTTTCTTT.

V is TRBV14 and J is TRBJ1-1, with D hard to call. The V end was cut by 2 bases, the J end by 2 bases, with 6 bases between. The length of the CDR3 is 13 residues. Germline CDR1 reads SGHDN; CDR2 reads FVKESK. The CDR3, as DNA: TGTGCCAGCAGCCAACACTTAAACACTGAAGCTTTCTTT. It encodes CASSQHLNTEAFF.

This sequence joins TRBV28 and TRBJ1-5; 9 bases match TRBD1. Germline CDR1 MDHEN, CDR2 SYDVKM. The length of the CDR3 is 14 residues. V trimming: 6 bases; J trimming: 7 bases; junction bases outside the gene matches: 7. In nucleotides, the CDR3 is TGTGCCAGCAGCCAAGGGACAGGGTCACAGCCCCAGCATTTT. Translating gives CASSQGTGSQPQHF.

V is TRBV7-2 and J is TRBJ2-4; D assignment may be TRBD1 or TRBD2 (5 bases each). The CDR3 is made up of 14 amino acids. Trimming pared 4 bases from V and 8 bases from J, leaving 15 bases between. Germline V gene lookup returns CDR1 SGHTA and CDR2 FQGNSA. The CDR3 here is CASSSPGTGYIQYF. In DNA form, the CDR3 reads TGTGCCAGCAGCTCCCCCGGGACGGGCTACATTCAGTACTTC.

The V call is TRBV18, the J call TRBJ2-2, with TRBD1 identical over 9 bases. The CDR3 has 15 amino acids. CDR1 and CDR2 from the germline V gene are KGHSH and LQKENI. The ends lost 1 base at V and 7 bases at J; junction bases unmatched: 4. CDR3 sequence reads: CASSPRTGVGGELFF. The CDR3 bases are TGTGCCAGCTCACCACGGACAGGGGTCGGCGGGGAGCTGTTTTTT.

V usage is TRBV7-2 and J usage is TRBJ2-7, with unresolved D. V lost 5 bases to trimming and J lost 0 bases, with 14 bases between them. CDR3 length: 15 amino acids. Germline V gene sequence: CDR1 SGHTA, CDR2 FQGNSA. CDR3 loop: CASSLGIFSSYEQYF. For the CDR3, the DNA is TGTGCCAGCAGCCTAGGGATTTTTAGCTCCTACGAGCAGTACTTC.

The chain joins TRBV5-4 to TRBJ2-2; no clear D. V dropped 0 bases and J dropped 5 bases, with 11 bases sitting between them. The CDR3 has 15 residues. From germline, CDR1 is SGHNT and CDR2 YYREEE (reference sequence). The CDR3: CASSLDGVITGELFF. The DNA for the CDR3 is TGTGCCAGCAGCTTGGATGGGGTTATTACCGGGGAGCTGTTTTTT.

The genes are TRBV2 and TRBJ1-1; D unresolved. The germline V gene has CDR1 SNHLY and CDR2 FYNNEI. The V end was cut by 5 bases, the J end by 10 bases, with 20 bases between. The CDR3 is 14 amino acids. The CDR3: CASSPPLVDAAAFF. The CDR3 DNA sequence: TGTGCCAGCAGTCCACCCCTTGTGGACGCTGCAGCTTTCTTT. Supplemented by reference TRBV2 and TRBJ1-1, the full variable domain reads EPEVTQTPSHQVTQMGQEVILRCVPISNHLYFYWYRQILGQKVEFLVSFYNNEISEKSEIFDDQFSVERPDGSNFTLKIRSTKLEDSAMYFCASSPPLVDAAAFFGQGTRLTVV.

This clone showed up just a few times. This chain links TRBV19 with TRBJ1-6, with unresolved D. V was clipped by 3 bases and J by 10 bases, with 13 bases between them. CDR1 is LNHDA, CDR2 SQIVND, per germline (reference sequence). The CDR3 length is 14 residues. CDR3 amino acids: CASSIGSPESPLHF. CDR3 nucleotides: TGTGCCAGTAGTATTGGCTCGCCGGAATCACCCCTCCACTTT.

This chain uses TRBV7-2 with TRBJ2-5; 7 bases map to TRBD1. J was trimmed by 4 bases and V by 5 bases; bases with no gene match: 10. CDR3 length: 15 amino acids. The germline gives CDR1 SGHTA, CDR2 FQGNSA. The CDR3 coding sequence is TGTGCCAGCAGCGTCCAGGGGGTTGAGGGAGAGACCCAGTACTTC. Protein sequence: CASSVQGVEGETQYF.

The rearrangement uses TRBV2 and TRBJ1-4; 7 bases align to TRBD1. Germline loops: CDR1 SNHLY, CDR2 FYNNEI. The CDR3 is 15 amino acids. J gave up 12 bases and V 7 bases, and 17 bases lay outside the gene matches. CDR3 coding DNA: TGTGCCAGCAACCCCACAGGGGCCCCTGGTACGGAACTGTTTTTT. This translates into CASNPTGAPGTELFF.

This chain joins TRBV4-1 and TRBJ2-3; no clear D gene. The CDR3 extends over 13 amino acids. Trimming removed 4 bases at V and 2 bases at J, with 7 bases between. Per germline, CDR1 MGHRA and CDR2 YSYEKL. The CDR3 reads CASSPQNTDTQYF. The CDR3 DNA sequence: TGCGCCAGCAGCCCTCAAAACACAGATACGCAGTATTTT.

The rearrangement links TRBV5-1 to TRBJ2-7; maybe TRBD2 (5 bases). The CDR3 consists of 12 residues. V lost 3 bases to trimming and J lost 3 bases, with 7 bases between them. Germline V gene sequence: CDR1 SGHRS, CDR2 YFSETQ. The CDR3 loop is CASSSGYYEQYF. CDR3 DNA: TGCGCCAGCAGCTCGGGATACTACGAGCAGTACTTC.

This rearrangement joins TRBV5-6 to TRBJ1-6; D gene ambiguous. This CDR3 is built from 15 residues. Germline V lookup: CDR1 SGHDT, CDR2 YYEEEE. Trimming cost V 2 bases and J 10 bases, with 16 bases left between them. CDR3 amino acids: CASSFAPEGSSPLHF. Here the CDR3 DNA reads TGTGCCAGCAGCTTCGCCCCGGAAGGGTCCTCACCCCTCCACTTT.

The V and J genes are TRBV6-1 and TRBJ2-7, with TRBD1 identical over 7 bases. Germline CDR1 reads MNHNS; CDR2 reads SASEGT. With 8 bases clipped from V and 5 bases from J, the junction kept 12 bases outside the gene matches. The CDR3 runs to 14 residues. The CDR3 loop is CASHPGDRDHEQYF. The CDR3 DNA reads TGTGCCAGCCACCCCGGAGACAGGGACCACGAGCAGTACTTC.

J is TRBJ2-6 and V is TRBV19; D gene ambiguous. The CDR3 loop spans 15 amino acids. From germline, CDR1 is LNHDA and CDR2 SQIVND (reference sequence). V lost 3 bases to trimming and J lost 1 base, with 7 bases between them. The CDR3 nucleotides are TGTGCCAGTAGTATTCTGGTATCTGGGGCCAACGTCCTGACTTTC. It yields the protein CASSILVSGANVLTF. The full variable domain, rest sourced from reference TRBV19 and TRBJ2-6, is DGGITQSPKYLFRKEGQNVTLSCEQNLNHDAMYWYRQDPGQGLRLIYYSQIVNDFQKGDIAEGYSVSREKKESFPLTVTSAQKNPTAFYLCASSILVSGANVLTFGAGSRLTVL.

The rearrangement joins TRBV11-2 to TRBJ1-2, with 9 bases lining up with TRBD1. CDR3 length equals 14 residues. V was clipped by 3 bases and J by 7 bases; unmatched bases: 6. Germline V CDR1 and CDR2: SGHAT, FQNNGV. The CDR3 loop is CASSFRDRVSGYTF. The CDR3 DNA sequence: TGTGCCAGCAGCTTCAGGGACAGGGTGAGTGGCTACACCTTC.

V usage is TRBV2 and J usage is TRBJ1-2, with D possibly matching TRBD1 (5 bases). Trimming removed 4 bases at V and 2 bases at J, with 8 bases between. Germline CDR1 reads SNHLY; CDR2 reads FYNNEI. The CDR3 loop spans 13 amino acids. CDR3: CASSVRTNYGYTF. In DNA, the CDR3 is TGTGCCAGCAGTGTCAGGACAAACTATGGCTACACCTTC.

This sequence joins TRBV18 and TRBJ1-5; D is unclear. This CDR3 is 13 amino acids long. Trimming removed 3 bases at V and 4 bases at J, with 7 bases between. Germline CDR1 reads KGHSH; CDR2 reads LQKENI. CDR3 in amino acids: CASSPEMNQPQHF. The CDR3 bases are TGTGCCAGCTCACCGGAGATGAATCAGCCCCAGCATTTT.

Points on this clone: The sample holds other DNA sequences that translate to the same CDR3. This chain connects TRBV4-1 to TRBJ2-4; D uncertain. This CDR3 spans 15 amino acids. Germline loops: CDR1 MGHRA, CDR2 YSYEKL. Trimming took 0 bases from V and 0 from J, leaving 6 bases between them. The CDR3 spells CASSQDGGAKNIQYF. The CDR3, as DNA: TGCGCCAGCAGCCAAGATGGCGGAGCCAAAAACATTCAGTACTTC.

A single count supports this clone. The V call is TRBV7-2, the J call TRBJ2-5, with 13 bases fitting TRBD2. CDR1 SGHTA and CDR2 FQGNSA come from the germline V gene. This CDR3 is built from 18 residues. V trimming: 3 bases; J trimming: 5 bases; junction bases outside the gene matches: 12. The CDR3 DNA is TGTGCCAGCAGCTTGGCGACTAGCGGGAGGCCGTCCAAGGAGACCCAGTACTTC. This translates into CASSLATSGRPSKETQYF.

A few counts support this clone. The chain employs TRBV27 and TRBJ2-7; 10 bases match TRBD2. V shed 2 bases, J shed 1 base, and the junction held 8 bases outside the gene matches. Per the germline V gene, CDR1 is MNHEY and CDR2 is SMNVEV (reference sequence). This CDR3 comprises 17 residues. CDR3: CASSLKPLAGASYEQYF. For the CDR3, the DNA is TGTGCCAGCAGTTTAAAGCCCCTAGCGGGGGCTTCCTACGAGCAGTACTTC.

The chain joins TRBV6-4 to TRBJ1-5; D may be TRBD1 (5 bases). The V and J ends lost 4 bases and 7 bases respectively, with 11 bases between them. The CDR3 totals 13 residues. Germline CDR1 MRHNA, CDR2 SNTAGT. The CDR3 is CASSAQGGQPQHF. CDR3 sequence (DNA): TGTGCCAGCAGTGCGCAGGGTGGACAGCCCCAGCATTTT.